Each of the 15 T cell receptor beta chains below was sequenced from the same sample in a study of Graves' ophthalmopathy and Graves' hyperthyroidism. RNA transcripts were the template, and TCR beta CDR3 regions were amplified from them. First-round RT-PCR employed HTBI primers, with a second-round multiplex PCR after it. TCRdb fed the multiplex PCR reads into MiXCR, producing one record per CDR3 protein. The sample holds roughly 160,000 distinct CDR3 sequences, over 35% seen once. Sequenced material: peripheral blood. Source of these receptors: a woman aged 40 to 49 with Graves' ophthalmopathy.

V and J are TRBV7-9 and TRBJ1-2; 7 bases line up with TRBD1. The length of the CDR3 is 14 residues. J lost 8 bases, V lost 5 bases, and 11 bases had no gene match. Germline V lookup: CDR1 SEHNR, CDR2 FQNEAQ (reference sequence). The CDR3 coding sequence is TGTGCCAGCAGCCGATCGACAGGGTCGGACGGCTACACCTTC. It is translated as CASSRSTGSDGYTF.

This chain connects TRBV10-3 to TRBJ2-7, with D possibly TRBD1 on 5 matching bases. CDR1 and CDR2 from the germline V gene are ENHRY and SYGVKD. The CDR3 has 14 residues. Trimming shortened V by 8 bases and J by 6 bases, and 20 bases separated the two germline ends. CDR3: CAIGTGQGTGEQYF. The CDR3 nucleotides are TGTGCCATCGGAACTGGGCAGGGAACGGGCGAGCAGTACTTC.

V usage is TRBV7-2 and J usage is TRBJ1-2, with D uncertain. V was shortened by 0 bases and J by 4 bases, with 6 bases between the two germline ends. The CDR3 totals 13 residues. CDR1 and CDR2 from the germline V gene are SGHTA and FQGNSA. In DNA form, the CDR3 reads TGTGCCAGCAGCTTAGCGGCAGGCTATGGCTACACCTTC. Its translation: CASSLAAGYGYTF.

The rearrangement links TRBV28 to TRBJ2-7, with D possibly matching TRBD1 (6 bases). This CDR3 has 14 amino acids. The germline V gene has CDR1 MDHEN and CDR2 SYDVKM. V shed 5 bases and J shed 3 bases, with 14 bases lying between them. For the CDR3, the DNA is TGTGCCAGCAGTCTCTCCGGGACAATCTACGAGCAGTACTTC. This encodes CASSLSGTIYEQYF.

In its sample, this clonotype was seen many times. The chain employs TRBV16 and TRBJ1-2, with D unclear. From germline, CDR1 is KGHSY and CDR2 FQNENV. V dropped 0 bases and J dropped 3 bases, with 11 bases sitting between them. This CDR3 is 15 amino acids long. CDR3 residues: CASSQSQALYYGYTF. The CDR3 DNA sequence: TGTGCCAGCAGCCAATCTCAGGCTTTGTACTATGGCTACACCTTC.

V is TRBV28 and J is TRBJ1-2; TRBD1 matches 9 bases. The CDR3 is made up of 16 amino acids. The germline gives CDR1 MDHEN, CDR2 SYDVKM. Trimming cost V 6 bases and J 2 bases; bases outside gene matches: 10. CDR3 region: CASRSTGGESNYGYTF. CDR3 nucleotide sequence: TGTGCCAGCAGATCAACAGGGGGCGAATCAAACTATGGCTACACCTTC.

The V gene is TRBV20-1, the J gene TRBJ2-5; D gene unclear. Germline CDR1 DFQATT, CDR2 SNEGSKA (reference sequence). This CDR3 is built from 13 residues. Deletions cut 0 bases from V and 3 bases from J, with 8 bases between. The CDR3 protein is CSARDSPEETQYF. CDR3 coding DNA: TGCAGTGCTAGAGATTCCCCAGAAGAGACCCAGTACTTC.

The V and J genes are TRBV9 and TRBJ2-7; TRBD1 matches 8 bases. The length of the CDR3 is 14 residues. Looked up from germline, CDR1 is SGDLS and CDR2 is YYNGEE. V was clipped by 2 bases and J by 5 bases; unmatched bases: 6. The CDR3 nucleotides are TGTGCCAGCAGCGTGACAGGGGAGTCCCACGAGCAGTACTTC. The encoded protein is CASSVTGESHEQYF.

There are many counts of this clonotype. The V and J genes are TRBV18 and TRBJ1-1; D is unclear. Per the germline V gene, CDR1 is KGHSH and CDR2 is LQKENI. The CDR3 is 14 amino acids. The ends were cut back, 2 bases at V and 0 bases at J, with 7 bases in the middle. CDR3: CASSPEVLNTEAFF. CDR3 DNA sequence: TGTGCCAGCTCACCAGAGGTCCTGAACACTGAAGCTTTCTTT. Looking up the rest from reference TRBV18 and TRBJ1-1 gives the full variable domain: NAGVMQNPRHLVRRRGQEARLRCSPMKGHSHVYWYRQLPEEGLKFMVYLQKENIIDESGMPKERFSAEFPKEGPSILRIQQVVRGDSAAYFCASSPEVLNTEAFFGQGTRLTVV.

This clonotype has ten or more counts. The chain employs TRBV11-2 and TRBJ1-4; the D gene is possibly TRBD1 (5 bases). The germline CDR1 and CDR2 sequences are SGHAT and FQNNGV. The CDR3 is 14 amino acids. Trimming took 5 bases from V and 8 from J, leaving 15 bases between them. In DNA form, the CDR3 reads TGTGCCAGCAGCCCCACCGGGGGTCGGGAAAAACTGTTTTTT. Residues: CASSPTGGREKLFF.

This clonotype occurred many times. DNA of the CDR3: TGTGCCAGCAGCTCGGGACTAGCGGGAGAGACCTCCTACGAGCAGTACTTC. It specifies CASSSGLAGETSYEQYF. The chain has TRBV11-2 and TRBJ2-7, with TRBD2 matching 14 bases. Germline-derived CDR1 and CDR2 are SGHAT and FQNNGV. CDR3 length equals 17 residues. After removal of 4 bases from V and 0 bases from J, the junction contained 5 bases not matched to a gene. Full variable domain (outside the CDR3, taken from reference TRBV11-2 and TRBJ2-7): EAGVAQSPRYKIIEKRQSVAFWCNPISGHATLYWYQQILGQGPKLLIQFQNNGVVDDSQLPKDRFSAERLKGVDSTLKIQPAKLEDSAVYLCASSSGLAGETSYEQYFGPGTRLTVT.

This clonotype was recorded many times. The chain employs TRBV6-1 and TRBJ1-1; 7 nucleotides align to TRBD1. Per germline, CDR1 MNHNS and CDR2 SASEGT. V lost 5 bases and J lost 3; bases outside the gene matches: 3. CDR3 length: 13 residues. The CDR3 nucleotides read TGTGCCAGCAGTCCGACAGGGTACACTGAAGCTTTCTTT. It is translated as CASSPTGYTEAFF.

This clonotype was counted ten times or more. The chain couples TRBV5-6 to TRBJ1-6; the D is unclear. The CDR3 has 15 amino acids. Trimming took 2 bases from V and 4 from J, leaving 10 bases between them. Per germline, CDR1 SGHDT and CDR2 YYEEEE. The CDR3 DNA follows: TGTGCCAGCAGCTTTACACAGCCATATAATTCACCCCTCCACTTT. It encodes CASSFTQPYNSPLHF.

In its sample, this clonotype was seen many times. V usage is TRBV6-1 and J usage is TRBJ1-6; no clear D. Germline CDR1 MNHNS, CDR2 SASEGT. Trimming took off 3 bases at V and 8 bases at J, with 8 bases between the two ends. The CDR3 covers 13 residues. CDR3 loop: CASSDEVYSPLHF. For the CDR3, the DNA is TGTGCCAGCAGTGACGAGGTGTATTCACCCCTCCACTTT.

The V and J genes are TRBV12-3 or TRBV12-4 and TRBJ1-1; D perhaps matches TRBD1 (5 bases). Trimming removed 4 bases from V and 1 base from J, with 19 bases in between. CDR3 length: 17 amino acids. The CDR3 coding sequence is TGTGCCAGCAGTTCCAGGGTTTCCGGGGCGCCGAACACTGAAGCTTTCTTT. It is translated as CASSSRVSGAPNTEAFF.